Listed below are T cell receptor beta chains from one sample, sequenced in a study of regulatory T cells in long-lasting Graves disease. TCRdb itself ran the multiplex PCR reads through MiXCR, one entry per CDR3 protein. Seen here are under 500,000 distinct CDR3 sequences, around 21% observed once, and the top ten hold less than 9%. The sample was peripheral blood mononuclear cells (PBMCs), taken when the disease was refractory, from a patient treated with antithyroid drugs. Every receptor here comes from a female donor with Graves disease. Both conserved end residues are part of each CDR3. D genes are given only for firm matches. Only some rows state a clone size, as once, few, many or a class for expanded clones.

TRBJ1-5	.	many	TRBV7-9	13	TGTGCCAGCAGCTTGGGCAGGGACCAGCCCCAGCATTTT	CASSLGRDQPQHF
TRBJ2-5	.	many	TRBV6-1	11	TGTGCCAGCGAGCTGGGGGAGACCCAGTACTTC	CASELGETQYF
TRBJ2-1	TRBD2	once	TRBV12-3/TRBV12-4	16	TGTGCCAGCAGTTCTCGTCTAGCGGATTCCTACAATGAGCAGTTCTTC	CASSSRLADSYNEQFF
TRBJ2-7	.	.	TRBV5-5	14	TGTGCCAGCAGCACGGGGCCGGGCATCTACGAGCAGTACTTC	CASSTGPGIYEQYF
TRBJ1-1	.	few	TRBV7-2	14	TGTGCCAGCAGTCCCTTTTGGGATGCCAGGCGGGCTTTCTTT	CASSPFWDARRAFF
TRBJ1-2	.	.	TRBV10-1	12	TGCGCCAGCCCGGACAGATATTATGGCTACACCTTC	CASPDRYYGYTF
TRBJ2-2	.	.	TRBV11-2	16	TGTGCCAGCAGCCCCTTGACCGGGACCTTAACCGGGGAGCTGCTTTTT	CASSPLTGTLTGELLF
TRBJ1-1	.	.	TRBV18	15	TGTGCCAGCTCACCGATTTCCCCGGGGCCGGCTGAAGCTTTCTTT	CASSPISPGPAEAFF
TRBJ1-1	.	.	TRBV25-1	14	TGTGCCAGCAGTGAATTAGGGCTCAACACTGAAGCTTTCTTT	CASSELGLNTEAFF
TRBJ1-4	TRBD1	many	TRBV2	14	TGTGCCAGCAGGGACAGGCGGGGGAATGAAAAACTGTTTTTT	CASRDRRGNEKLFF
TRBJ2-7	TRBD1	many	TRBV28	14	TGTGCCAGCAGTCGGGACAGGGGGTTTTACGAGCAGTACTTC	CASSRDRGFYEQYF
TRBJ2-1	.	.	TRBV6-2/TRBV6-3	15	TGTGCCAGCAGTCCCCTTCCGGGGAGCTACAATGAGCAGTTCTTC	CASSPLPGSYNEQFF
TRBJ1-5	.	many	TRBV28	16	TGTGCCAGCAGTTTAAAGTTTGGGCAGGGCCATCAGCCCCAGCATTTT	CASSLKFGQGHQPQHF
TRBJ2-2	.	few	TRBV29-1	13	TGCAGCGTTCAGGACAGATACACCGGGGAGCTGTTTTTT	CSVQDRYTGELFF
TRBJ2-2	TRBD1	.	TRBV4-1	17	TGCGCCAGCAGCCAACTCGCCGGGACAGGGGGAACCGGGGAGCTGTTTTTT	CASSQLAGTGGTGELFF
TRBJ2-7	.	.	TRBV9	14	TGTGCCAGCAGCGTAGGACCCCCATCCTACGAGCAGTACTTC	CASSVGPPSYEQYF
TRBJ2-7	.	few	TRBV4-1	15	TGCGCCAGCAGCCAAGATTTGGCAGGGTATGCGGTGCAGTACTTC	CASSQDLAGYAVQYF
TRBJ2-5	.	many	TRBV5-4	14	TGTGCCAGCAGCCACGACTTGAGGTTGGAGACCCAGTACTTC	CASSHDLRLETQYF
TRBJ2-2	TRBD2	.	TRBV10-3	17	TGTGCCATCAGTGTGACTAGCGGGAGCTCTAACACCGGGGAGCTGTTTTTT	CAISVTSGSSNTGELFF
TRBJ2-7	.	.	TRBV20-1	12	TGCAGTGCTAGAGATGTTGGGTACGAGCAGTACTTC	CSARDVGYEQYF
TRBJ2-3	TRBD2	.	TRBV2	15	TGTGCCAGCAGTAAGGGACTAGCGGGAGGAGATACGCAGTATTTT	CASSKGLAGGDTQYF
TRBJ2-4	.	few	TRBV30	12	TGTGCCTGGAGTGTAGCCGGAAACATTCAGTACTTC	CAWSVAGNIQYF
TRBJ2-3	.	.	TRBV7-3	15	TGTGCCAGCAGCCCCTCGCTAGCAGGCCCAGATACGCAGTATTTT	CASSPSLAGPDTQYF
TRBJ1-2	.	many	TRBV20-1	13	TGCAGTGCCCCCCCCCTGGGGTACTATGGCTACACCTTC	CSAPPLGYYGYTF
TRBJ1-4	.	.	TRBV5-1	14	TGCGCCAGCAGCTTGGGGCAGGGTAGGACAAAACTGTTTTTT	CASSLGQGRTKLFF
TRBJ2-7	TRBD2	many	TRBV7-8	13	TGTGCCGGCGCTAGCGGGAGGGGTTACGAGCAGTACTTC	CAGASGRGYEQYF
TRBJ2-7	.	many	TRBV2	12	TGTGCCAGCAGGAGTGACTCCTACGAGCAGTACTTC	CASRSDSYEQYF
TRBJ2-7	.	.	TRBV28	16	TGTGCCAGCAGTTCCCGGGACCCACCCCACTCCTACGAGCAGTACTTC	CASSSRDPPHSYEQYF
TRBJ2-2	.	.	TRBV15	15	TGTGCCACCAGCCCTCCGACCCACGGGGCCGGGGAGCTGTTTTTT	CATSPPTHGAGELFF
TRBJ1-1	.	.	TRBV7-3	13	TGTGCCAGCAGCTCTACCTGGAACACTGAAGCTTTCTTT	CASSSTWNTEAFF
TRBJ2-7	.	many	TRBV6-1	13	TGTGCCAGCATTCCGGGGCGTTCCTACGAGCAGTACTTC	CASIPGRSYEQYF
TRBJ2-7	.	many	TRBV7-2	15	TGTGCCAGCAGCCCGCGTGGCGGGACATGGCTTCAGCAGTACTTC	CASSPRGGTWLQQYF
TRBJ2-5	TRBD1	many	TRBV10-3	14	TGTGCCAGCGACCCGGGCCAGGGGGTGGAGACCCAGTACTTC	CASDPGQGVETQYF
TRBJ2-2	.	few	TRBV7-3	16	TGTGCCAGCAGCTTAACAGTCGGAGGCTACACCGGGGAGCTGTTTTTT	CASSLTVGGYTGELFF
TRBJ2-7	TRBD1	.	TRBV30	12	TGTGCCTTCGACAGGGGGCTGAACGAGCAGTACTTC	CAFDRGLNEQYF
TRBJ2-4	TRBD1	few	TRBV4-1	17	TGCGCCAGCAGCCAAGAAGAATGGACAGGGGATAAGGACATTCAGTACTTC	CASSQEEWTGDKDIQYF
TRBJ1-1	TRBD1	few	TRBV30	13	TGTGCCTGGAGTTCCCCCGGGACAGGGGAAGCTTTCTTT	CAWSSPGTGEAFF